The 5 T cell receptor beta chains given below trace back to one sample, sequenced in a study of control samples from healthy donors and cancer patients. Some clones are missing from TCRdb's copy, which holds only in-frame ones; the method was immunoSEQ multiplex PCR. The sample has 160,000 or so clones, approximately 94% seen once; the top ten hold 8.5%. The sequencing input was blood. The receptors derive from a middle-aged woman in good health.

This clone was picked up one time. One end of the junction does not line up with germline, which may come from a read error. V and J are TRBV13 and TRBJ2-7; TRBD2 agrees at 8 bases. The V gene's germline CDR1 is PRHDT and CDR2 FYEKMQ (reference sequence). This CDR3 contains 14 residues. CDR3 region: CASSLGAGEHLKTF. The CDR3 coding sequence is TGTGCCAGCAGCTTAGGAGCGGGAGAACACTTGAAAACCTTC.

This chain links TRBV14 with TRBJ1-2; D call uncertain. The CDR3 sequence is 13 residues long. Trimming shortened V by 4 bases and J by 8 bases, and 14 bases separated the two germline ends. Germline V gene sequence: CDR1 SGHDN, CDR2 FVKESK. The CDR3 DNA sequence: TGTGCCAGCAGCCCCCACAAGGGTCGAGGCTACACCTTC. It is translated as CASSPHKGRGYTF.

The chain carries TRBV19 and TRBJ1-6; possibly TRBD1 for D (5 bases). Germline V gene sequence: CDR1 LNHDA, CDR2 SQIVND (reference sequence). This CDR3 has 13 residues. Trimming pared 7 bases from V and 7 bases from J, leaving 11 bases between. CDR3 sequence: CASKVGGNSPLHF. CDR3 sequence (DNA): TGTGCCAGTAAGGTTGGGGGGAATTCACCCCTCCACTTT.

This clone appeared a single time. The chain recombines TRBV27 with TRBJ1-1, with TRBD1 matching over 7 bases. Germline V gene sequence: CDR1 MNHEY, CDR2 SMNVEV (reference sequence). V trimming: 8 bases; J trimming: 0 bases; junction bases outside the gene matches: 9. This CDR3 comprises 15 residues. The CDR3 region has the DNA TGTGCCAGCGGCCACCGACAGGGAATGAACACTGAAGCTTTCTTT. The encoded protein is CASGHRQGMNTEAFF.

The chain has TRBV19 and TRBJ1-4; D is unclear. The CDR3 contains 15 residues. CDR1 LNHDA and CDR2 SQIVND come from the germline V gene (reference sequence). The V gene lost 6 bases and the J gene lost 2 bases, with 13 bases spanning the gap. DNA for the CDR3: TGTGCCAGTAGGGTGAGTCCGGCCACTAATGAAAAACTGTTTTTT. Amino acid sequence: CASRVSPATNEKLFF.